This T cell receptor beta chain was recovered during a study of blood T cell repertoires in COVID-19 (dated by TCRdb to 2019 to 2021). Concerning the study at large: Samples from collaborators originated in the United States, Italy and Spain and spanned both the acute and convalescent phases of COVID-19. The material from the prospective study consisted of cDNA or gDNA derived from T cells, B-cell-depleted T cells, or PBMCs. Deeply sampled blood TCRbeta repertoires from subjects exposed to, actively infected with, or recovered from COVID-19 were included in the dataset. The repertoires were released in a freely available public database meant as a resource for research on the immune response to SARS-CoV-2. The samples were drawn from two sources: the first 160 participants of the ongoing ImmuneRACE study, and 1,000 to 1,500 subjects contributed by 6 global collaborators. The sample metadata nearly always contained a de-identified subject ID, COVID-19 status, age in years and sex. HLA class I and class II types, where available, came from metadata supplied by the sample provider rather than from assay-based typing. The full study reports these points: The amount of clinical and demographic metadata varied by source and participant and was provided uncurated.

The immunoSEQ Assay, a bias-controlled multiplex PCR, was used to amplify TCRbeta CDR3 regions from genomic DNA. The original methods were these. The number of nucleated cells in each sample was estimated from the amplification of reference gene primers within the assay. To quantify the absolute abundance of each unique TCRbeta CDR3 rearrangement, sequence reads were collapsed and filtered. Productive Simpson clonality was computed per sample as the square root of Simpson's diversity index over productive rearrangements. Held by TCRdb, this immuneACCESS table contains in-frame sequences only and omits some clones. Under half of the omission traces to an unresolved V gene where checked; the cause of the rest is unknown. V, J and clone size are those of that table, while D and trimming were read from the DNA. This sample lists around 190,000 clones; 75% to 90% were detected once. The ten largest clones represent around 6.9% of the sample.

V and J are truncated by 3 bases and 6 bases respectively, leaving an intervening sequence of 9 bases. The CDR3 starts with the cysteine, ends with the phenylalanine, and has 14 residues. The retained sequence is limited to the CDR3, 42 bases, with the frame set at the first base. The germline V gene encodes CDR1 LNHDA and CDR2 SQIVND (reference sequence). Concerning this clone itself: There is no known antigen for this receptor. Nothing much larger sits one base from this clone, and base qualities are not available.

Collaborating institutions collected whole blood in K2EDTA tubes following their own protocols. For TCRbeta analysis, collaborators shipped samples as frozen whole blood, isolated PBMCs, or DNA extracted from either of those sample types. This chain joins TRBV19 to TRBJ1-6, with the D gene not clear enough to name. The sample taken for sequencing was peripheral blood. This TCR was sampled from a man in his fifties or sixties with acute or convalescent COVID-19. The nucleotide sequence is given as TGTGCCAGTAGTATCGACACTTTTAATTCACCCCTCCACTTT. Translation gives CASSIDTFNSPLHF.